This T cell receptor (beta chain) was retrieved from a study of shared clonotypes between healthy human individuals. This clone was detected once. The CDR3 length is 14 residues. Germline CDR1 and CDR2: SEHNR and FQNEAQ (reference sequence). J gave up 5 bases and V 6 bases, and 6 bases lay outside the gene matches. Positive CCR7 selection of CD45RO-negative cells yielded the naive CD8 cells, and terminally differentiated effector memory CD45RA+ cells were excluded. Using immunoSEQ multiplex PCR, the repertoire was profiled, and TCRdb retains in-frame clones only, with some absent. The table lists about 700,000 clones, about 92% of them singletons.

The source material was naive CD8+ T cells sorted from blood. The sequence was obtained from a man aged 30 to 39 in good health. The V call is TRBV7-9, the J call TRBJ2-1, with TRBD1 identical over 8 bases. The CDR3 here is CASSPTGAHNEQFF. CDR3 DNA: TGTGCCAGCAGTCCGACAGGGGCCCACAATGAGCAGTTCTTC.